This TCR beta chain is from a study of blood T cell repertoires in COVID-19. TCRdb's table, derived via immunoSEQ multiplex PCR, lists solely in-frame clones and lacks some. In the table there are 25,000 to 35,000 clones, 81% of which are singletons. The germline gives CDR1 KGHSH, CDR2 LQKENI. CDR3 length: 15 amino acids. V was pared by 6 bases and J by 0 bases, with 11 bases between. The origin of this receptor is a woman aged 60-75 years with acute or convalescent COVID-19. The sequenced sample was peripheral blood. The chain is built from TRBV18 and TRBJ2-2; D possibly corresponds to TRBD1 (6 bases). The DNA for the CDR3 is TGTGCCAGCTCCCGCGGACAGTCGAACACCGGGGAGCTGTTTTTT. It translates to CASSRGQSNTGELFF.